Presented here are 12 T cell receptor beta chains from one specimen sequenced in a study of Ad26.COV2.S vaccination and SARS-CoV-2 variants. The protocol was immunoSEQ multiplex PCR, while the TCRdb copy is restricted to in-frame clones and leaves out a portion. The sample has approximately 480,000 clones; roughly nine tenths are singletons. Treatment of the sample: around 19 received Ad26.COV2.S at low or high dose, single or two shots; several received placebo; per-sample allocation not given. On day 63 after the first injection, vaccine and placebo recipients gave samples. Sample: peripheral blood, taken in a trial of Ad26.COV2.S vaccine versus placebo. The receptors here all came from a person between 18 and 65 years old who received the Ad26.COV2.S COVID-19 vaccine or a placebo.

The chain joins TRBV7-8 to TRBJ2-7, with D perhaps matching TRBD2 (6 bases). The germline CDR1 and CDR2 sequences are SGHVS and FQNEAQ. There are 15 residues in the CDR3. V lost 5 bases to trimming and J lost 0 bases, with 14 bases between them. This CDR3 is CASSPRERSSYEQYF. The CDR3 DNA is TGTGCCAGCAGCCCCCGGGAGCGGAGCTCCTACGAGCAGTACTTC.

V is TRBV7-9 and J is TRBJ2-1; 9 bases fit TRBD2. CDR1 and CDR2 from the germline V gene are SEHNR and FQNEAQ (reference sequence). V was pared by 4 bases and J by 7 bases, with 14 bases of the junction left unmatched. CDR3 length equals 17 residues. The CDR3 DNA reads TGTGCCAGCAGCTCCTATAGCCCTAGCGGGATGGTGAATGAGCAGTTCTTC. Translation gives CASSSYSPSGMVNEQFF.

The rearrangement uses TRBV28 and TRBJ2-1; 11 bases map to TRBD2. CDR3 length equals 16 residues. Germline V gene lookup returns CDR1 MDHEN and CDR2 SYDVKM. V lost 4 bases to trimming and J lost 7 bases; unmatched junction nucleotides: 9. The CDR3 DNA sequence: TGTGCCAGCAGTTGGTATTCCGGGACTAGCGGTAATGAGCAGTTCTTC. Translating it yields CASSWYSGTSGNEQFF.

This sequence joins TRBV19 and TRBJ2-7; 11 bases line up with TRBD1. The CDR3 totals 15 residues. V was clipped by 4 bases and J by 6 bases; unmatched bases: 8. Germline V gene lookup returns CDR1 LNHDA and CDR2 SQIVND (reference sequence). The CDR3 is CASSTLAGTGGEQYF. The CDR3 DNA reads TGTGCCAGTAGTACCCTCGCCGGGACAGGGGGCGAGCAGTACTTC.

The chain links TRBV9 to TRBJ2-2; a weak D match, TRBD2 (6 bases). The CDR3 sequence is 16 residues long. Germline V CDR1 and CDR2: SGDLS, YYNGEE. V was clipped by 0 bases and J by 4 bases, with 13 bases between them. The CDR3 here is CASSVGGVWPTGELFF. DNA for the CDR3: TGTGCCAGCAGCGTAGGGGGGGTATGGCCCACCGGGGAGCTGTTTTTT.

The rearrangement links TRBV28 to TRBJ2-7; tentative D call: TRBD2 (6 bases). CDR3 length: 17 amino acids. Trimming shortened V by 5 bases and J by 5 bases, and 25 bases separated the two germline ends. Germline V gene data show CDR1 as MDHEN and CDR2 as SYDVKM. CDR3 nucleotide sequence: TGTGCCAGCAGTCACGCGCCGCGGGAAGTTCGAGGCCACGAGCAGTACTTC. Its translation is CASSHAPREVRGHEQYF.

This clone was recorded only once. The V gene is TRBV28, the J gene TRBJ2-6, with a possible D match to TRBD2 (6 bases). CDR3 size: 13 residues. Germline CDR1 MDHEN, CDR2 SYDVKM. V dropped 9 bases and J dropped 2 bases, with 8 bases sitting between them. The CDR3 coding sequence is TGTGCCAGTCGGACTACTGGGGCCAACGTCCTGACTTTC. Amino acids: CASRTTGANVLTF.

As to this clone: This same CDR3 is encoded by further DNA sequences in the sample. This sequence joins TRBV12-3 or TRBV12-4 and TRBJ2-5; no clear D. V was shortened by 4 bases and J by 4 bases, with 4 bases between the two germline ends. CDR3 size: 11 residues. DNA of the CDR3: TGTGCCAGCAGTTCTGGAGAGACCCAGTACTTC. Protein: CASSSGETQYF.

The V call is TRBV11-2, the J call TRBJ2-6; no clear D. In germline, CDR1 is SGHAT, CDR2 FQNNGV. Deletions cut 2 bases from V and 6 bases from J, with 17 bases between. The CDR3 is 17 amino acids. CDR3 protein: CASSLRAARLKANVLTF. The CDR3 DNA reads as TGTGCCAGCAGCTTACGGGCAGCCAGGCTGAAGGCCAACGTCCTGACTTTC.

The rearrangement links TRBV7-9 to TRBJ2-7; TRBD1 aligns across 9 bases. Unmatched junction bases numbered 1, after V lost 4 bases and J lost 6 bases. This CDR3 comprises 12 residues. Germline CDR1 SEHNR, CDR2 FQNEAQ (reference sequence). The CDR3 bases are TGTGCCAGCAGCTGGACAGGGGCCGAGCAGTACTTC. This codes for CASSWTGAEQYF.

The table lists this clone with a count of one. The CDR3 DNA reads TGTGCCAGCAGTGAGGCCTGGAGGGCACCCATGGAGACCCAGTACTTC. It codes for CASSEAWRAPMETQYF. This sequence joins TRBV25-1 and TRBJ2-5; D perhaps matches TRBD2 (6 bases). Trimming cost V 3 bases and J 5 bases, with 19 bases left between them. The CDR3 length is 16 residues. Germline V gene data show CDR1 as MGHDK and CDR2 as SYGVNS.

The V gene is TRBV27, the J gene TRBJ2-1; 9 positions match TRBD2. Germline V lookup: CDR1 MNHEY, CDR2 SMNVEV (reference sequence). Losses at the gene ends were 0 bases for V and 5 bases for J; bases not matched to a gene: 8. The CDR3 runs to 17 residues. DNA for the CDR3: TGTGCCAGCAGTTTATCGGTAGCGGGAGTTGCAAACAATGAGCAGTTCTTC. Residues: CASSLSVAGVANNEQFF.